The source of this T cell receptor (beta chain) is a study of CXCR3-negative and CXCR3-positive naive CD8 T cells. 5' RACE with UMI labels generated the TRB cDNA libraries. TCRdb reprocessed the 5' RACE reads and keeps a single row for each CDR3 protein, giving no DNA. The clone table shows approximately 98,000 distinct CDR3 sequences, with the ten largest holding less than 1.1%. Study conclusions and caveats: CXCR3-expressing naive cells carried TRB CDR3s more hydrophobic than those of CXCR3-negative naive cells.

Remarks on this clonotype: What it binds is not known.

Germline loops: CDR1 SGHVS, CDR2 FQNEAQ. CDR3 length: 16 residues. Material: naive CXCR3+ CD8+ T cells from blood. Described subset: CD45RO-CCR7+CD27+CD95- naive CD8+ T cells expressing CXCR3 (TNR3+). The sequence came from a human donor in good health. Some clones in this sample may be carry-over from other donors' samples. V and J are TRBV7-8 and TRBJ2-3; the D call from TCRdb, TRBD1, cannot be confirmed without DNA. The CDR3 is CASRRGQGRERDTQYF.